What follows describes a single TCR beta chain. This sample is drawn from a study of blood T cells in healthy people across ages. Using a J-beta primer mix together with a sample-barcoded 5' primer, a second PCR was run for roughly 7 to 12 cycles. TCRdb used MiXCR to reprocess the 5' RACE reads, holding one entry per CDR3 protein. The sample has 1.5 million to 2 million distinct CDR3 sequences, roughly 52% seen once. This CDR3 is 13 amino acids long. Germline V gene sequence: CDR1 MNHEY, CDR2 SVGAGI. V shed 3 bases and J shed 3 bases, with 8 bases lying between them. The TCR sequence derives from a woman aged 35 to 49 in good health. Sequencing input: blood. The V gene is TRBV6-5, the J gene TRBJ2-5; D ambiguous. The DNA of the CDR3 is TGTGCCAGCAGTTATCTCGGAGAAGAGACCCAGTACTTC. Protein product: CASSYLGEETQYF.